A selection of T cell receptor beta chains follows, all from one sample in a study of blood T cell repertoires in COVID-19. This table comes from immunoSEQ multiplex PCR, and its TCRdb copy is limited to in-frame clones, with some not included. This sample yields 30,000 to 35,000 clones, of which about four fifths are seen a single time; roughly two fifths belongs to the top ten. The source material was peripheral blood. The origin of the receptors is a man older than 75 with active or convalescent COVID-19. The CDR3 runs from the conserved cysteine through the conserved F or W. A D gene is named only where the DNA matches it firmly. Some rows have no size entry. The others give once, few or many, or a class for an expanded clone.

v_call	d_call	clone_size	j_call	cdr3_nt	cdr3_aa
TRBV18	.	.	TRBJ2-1	TGTGCCAGCTCACCACGTCCCCAGGGGACTATGAATGAGCAGTTCTTC	CASSPRPQGTMNEQFF
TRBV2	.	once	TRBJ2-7	TGTGCCAGCAGTGAAGCGCCTCCCGGGATAGCGAACCTCTCCTACGAGCAGTACTTC	CASSEAPPGIANLSYEQYF
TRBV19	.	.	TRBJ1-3	TGTGCCAGTAGTACAGACAACTCTGGAAACACCATATATTTT	CASSTDNSGNTIYF
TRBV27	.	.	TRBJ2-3	TGTGCCAGCAGTTTAAACCCGGGAACCAATACGCAGTATTTT	CASSLNPGTNTQYF
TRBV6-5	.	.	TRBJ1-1	TGTGCCAGCAGCTCGTGGGCGAACACTGAAGCTTTCTTT	CASSSWANTEAFF
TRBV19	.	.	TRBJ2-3	TGTGCCAGTAGTATAATAGCGGCTAGCACAGATACGCAGTATTTT	CASSIIAASTDTQYF
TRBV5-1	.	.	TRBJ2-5	TGCGCCAGCAGCTTGGGTAGCTATGAAAAGACCCAGTACTTC	CASSLGSYEKTQYF
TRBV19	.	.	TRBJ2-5	TGTGCCAGTAGTCTTACTAGAGTTCGGGAGACCCAGTACTTC	CASSLTRVRETQYF
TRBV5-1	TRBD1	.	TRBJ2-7	TGCGCCAGCAGCTTGACAGGGGCCAACTCCTACGAGCAGTACTTC	CASSLTGANSYEQYF
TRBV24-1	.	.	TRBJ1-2	TGTGCCACCAGTGATTTGCAGTTTAACTATGGCTACACCTTC	CATSDLQFNYGYTF
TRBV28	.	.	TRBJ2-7	TGTGCCAGCAGTTTCCATCTCGGACTCCTTACCTACGAGCAGTACTTC	CASSFHLGLLTYEQYF
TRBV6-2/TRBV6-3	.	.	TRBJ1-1	TGTGCCAGCAGTTACTCGCCAAGGGGTATCGGGGAAGCTTTCTTT	CASSYSPRGIGEAFF
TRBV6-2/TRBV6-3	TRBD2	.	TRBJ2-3	TGTGCCAGCAGTTTTAGAGTCCCCCGGGGGGGGCCAGATACGCAGTATTTT	CASSFRVPRGGPDTQYF
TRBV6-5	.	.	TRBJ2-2	TGTGCCAGCAGCGCAGGGGTGGCCGGGGAGCTGTTTTTT	CASSAGVAGELFF
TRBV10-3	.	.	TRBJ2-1	TGTGCCATCAGTGAAGGGGACAAGCAGTTCTTC	CAISEGDKQFF
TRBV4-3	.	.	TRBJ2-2	TGCGCCAGCAGCCAAGAGGCGGGGCTGAACACCGGGGAGCTGTTTTTT	CASSQEAGLNTGELFF
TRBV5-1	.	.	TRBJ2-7	TGCGCCAGCAGCTTGACCTCTAGCGCGAGCTCCTACGAGCAGTACTTC	CASSLTSSASSYEQYF
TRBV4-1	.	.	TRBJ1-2	TGCGCCAGCAGCCAAGTTAGGCAGAGGGGCTACACCTTC	CASSQVRQRGYTF
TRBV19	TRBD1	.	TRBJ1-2	TGTGCCAGTAGTATGGGACAGGGAAACTATGGCTACACCTTC	CASSMGQGNYGYTF
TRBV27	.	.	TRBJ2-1	TGTGCCAGCAGTCCCCGGGTCCTGAGCTCCTACAATGAGCAGTTCTTC	CASSPRVLSSYNEQFF
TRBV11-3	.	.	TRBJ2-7	TGTGCCAGCTCCCAAGGGGAGGTCTACGAGCAGTACTTC	CASSQGEVYEQYF
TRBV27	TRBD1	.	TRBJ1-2	TGTGCCAGCAGTTCGACAGGGGAGAGGGGCTACACCTTC	CASSSTGERGYTF
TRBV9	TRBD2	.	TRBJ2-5	TGTGCCAGCAGCGCCCGACTAGCGGGAGAAGAGACCCAGTACTTC	CASSARLAGEETQYF
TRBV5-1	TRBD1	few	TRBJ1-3	TGCGCCAGCAGCTCCGACACAGGGGGCGCTGGAAACACCATATATTTT	CASSSDTGGAGNTIYF
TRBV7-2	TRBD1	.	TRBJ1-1	TGTGCCAGCAGCACAAGACAGGGTTCGGCTTTCTTT	CASSTRQGSAFF
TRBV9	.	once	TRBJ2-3	TGTGCCAGCAGCGTAGGACAGAACACAGATACGCAGTATTTT	CASSVGQNTDTQYF
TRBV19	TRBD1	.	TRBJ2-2	TGTGCCAGTAGATTTTGGGGGACAGGGGGCGCCGACGGGGAGCTGTTTTTT	CASRFWGTGGADGELFF
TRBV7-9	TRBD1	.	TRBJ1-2	TGTGCCAGCAGCTCTGGACAGGGGGAAGTATACTATGGCTACACCTTC	CASSSGQGEVYYGYTF
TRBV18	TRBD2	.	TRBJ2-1	TGTGCCAGCTCATCGAGCATTCTAGCGGGAGCCTACAATGAGCAGTTCTTC	CASSSSILAGAYNEQFF
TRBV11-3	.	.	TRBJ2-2	TGTGCCAGCAGACCCCCCAGTGGCGGGGAGCTGTTTTTT	CASRPPSGGELFF
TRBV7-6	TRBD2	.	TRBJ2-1	TGTGCCAGCAGTCCTAGCGGGAGTTCCTACAATGAGCAGTTCTTC	CASSPSGSSYNEQFF
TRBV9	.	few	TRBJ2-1	TGTGCCAGCAGCGTAGGGTCTAGCTCCTACAATGAGCAGTTCTTC	CASSVGSSSYNEQFF
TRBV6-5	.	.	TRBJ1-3	TGTGCCAGCAGTTTGGAGGGGTCCTCTGGAAACACCATATATTTT	CASSLEGSSGNTIYF
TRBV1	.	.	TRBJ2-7	TGCACCAGCAGCCAAGCCTGGCGCGGTCGCGAGCAGTACTTC	CTSSQAWRGREQYF
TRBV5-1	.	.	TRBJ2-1	TGCGCCAGCAGCTTGGCCGGGCGGGGCAATGAGCAGTTCTTC	CASSLAGRGNEQFF
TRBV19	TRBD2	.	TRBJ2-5	TGTGCCAGTAGTAAGGGGAGGGAGGGCGGAGAGACCCAGTACTTC	CASSKGREGGETQYF
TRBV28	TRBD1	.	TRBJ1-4	TGTGCCAGCAGTTTACAGGGGGCTTTTGCAACTAATGAAAAACTGTTTTTT	CASSLQGAFATNEKLFF
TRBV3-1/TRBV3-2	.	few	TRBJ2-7	TGTGCCAGCAGCCAAGAAACTACCTCCTACGAGCAGTACTTC	CASSQETTSYEQYF
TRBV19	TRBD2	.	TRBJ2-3	TGTGCCAGTAGTATAGAACTAGCGGGGTACTCTAGCACAGATACGCAGTATTTT	CASSIELAGYSSTDTQYF
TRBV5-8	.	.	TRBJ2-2	TGTGCCAGCAGCTTGGAACGGGGCACCGGGGAGCTGTTTTTT	CASSLERGTGELFF
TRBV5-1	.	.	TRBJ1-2	TGCGCCAGCAGCCCAGACGCGGACTATGGCTACACCTTC	CASSPDADYGYTF
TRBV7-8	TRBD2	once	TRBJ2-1	TGTGCCAGCAGCTCGAAGCGGGATGACTACAATGAGCAGTTCTTC	CASSSKRDDYNEQFF
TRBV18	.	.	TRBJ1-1	TGTGCCAGCTCACCCATGCACACCGACACTGAAGCTTTCTTT	CASSPMHTDTEAFF
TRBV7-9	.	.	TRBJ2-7	TGTGCCAGCAGCTCCCCCCTGAACAACGAGCAGTACTTC	CASSSPLNNEQYF
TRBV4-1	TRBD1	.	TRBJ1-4	TGCGCCAGCAGCCGGACCGCCAACAGGGGCGGATTTAATGAAAAACTGTTTTTT	CASSRTANRGGFNEKLFF
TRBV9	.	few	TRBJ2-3	TGTGCCAGCAGCGCCGGAGGGCCAGATACGCAGTATTTT	CASSAGGPDTQYF
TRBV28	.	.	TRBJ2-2	TGTGCCAGCAGTCCCCAGGGGCGCGCCACCGGGGAGCTGTTTTTT	CASSPQGRATGELFF